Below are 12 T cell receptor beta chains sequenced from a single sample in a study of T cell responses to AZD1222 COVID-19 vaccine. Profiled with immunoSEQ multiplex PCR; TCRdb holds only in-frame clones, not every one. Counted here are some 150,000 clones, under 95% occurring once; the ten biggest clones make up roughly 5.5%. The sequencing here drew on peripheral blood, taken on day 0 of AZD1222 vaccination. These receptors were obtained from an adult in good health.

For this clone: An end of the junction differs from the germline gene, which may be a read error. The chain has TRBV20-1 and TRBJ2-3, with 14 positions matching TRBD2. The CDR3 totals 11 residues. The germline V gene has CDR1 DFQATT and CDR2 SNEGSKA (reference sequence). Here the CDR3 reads CSAQRTSGGIF. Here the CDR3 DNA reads TGCAGTGCCCAACGGACTAGCGGGGGGATTTTT.

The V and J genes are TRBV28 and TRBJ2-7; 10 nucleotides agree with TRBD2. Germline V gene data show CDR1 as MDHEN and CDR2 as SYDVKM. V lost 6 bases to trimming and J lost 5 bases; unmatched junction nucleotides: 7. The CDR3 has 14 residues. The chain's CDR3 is CASSKAGGGDEQYF. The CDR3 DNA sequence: TGTGCCAGCAGCAAAGCGGGAGGGGGTGACGAGCAGTACTTC.

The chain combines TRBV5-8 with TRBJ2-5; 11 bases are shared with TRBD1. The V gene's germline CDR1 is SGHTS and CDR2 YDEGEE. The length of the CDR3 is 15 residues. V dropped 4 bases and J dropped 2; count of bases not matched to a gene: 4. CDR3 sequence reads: CASSLGQGDQETQYF. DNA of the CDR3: TGTGCCAGCAGCCTGGGACAGGGGGATCAAGAGACCCAGTACTTC. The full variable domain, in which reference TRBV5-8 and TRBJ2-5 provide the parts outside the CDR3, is EAGVTQSPTHLIKTRGQQATLRCSPISGHTSVYWYQQALGLGLQFLLWYDEGEERNRGNFPPRFSGRQFPNYSSELNVNALELEDSALYLCASSLGQGDQETQYFGPGTRLLVL.

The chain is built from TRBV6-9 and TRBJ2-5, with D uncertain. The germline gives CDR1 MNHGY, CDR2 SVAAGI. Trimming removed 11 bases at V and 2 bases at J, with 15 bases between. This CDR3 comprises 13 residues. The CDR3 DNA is TGTGCCGCCAGGCCGGCGCCACAAGAGACCCAGTACTTC. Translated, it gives CAARPAPQETQYF.

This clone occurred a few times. The CDR3 sequence is CASSHLGGRPGGYTF. CDR3 in DNA: TGTGCCAGCAGCCACCTCGGGGGGCGCCCCGGTGGCTACACCTTC. The chain links TRBV3-1 (or the pseudogene TRBV3-2) to TRBJ1-2; tentatively, D is TRBD1 (6 bases). The CDR3 contains 15 residues. The V and J ends lost 3 bases and 7 bases respectively, with 18 bases between them. Per germline, CDR1 LGHDT and CDR2 YNNKEL (reference sequence).

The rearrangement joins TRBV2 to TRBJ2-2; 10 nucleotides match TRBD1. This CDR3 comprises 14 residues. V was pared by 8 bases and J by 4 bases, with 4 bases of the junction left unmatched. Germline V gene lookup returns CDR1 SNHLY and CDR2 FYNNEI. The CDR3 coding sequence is TGTGCCAGCCGGACAGGGGGTCGCACCGGGGAGCTGTTTTTT. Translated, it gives CASRTGGRTGELFF.

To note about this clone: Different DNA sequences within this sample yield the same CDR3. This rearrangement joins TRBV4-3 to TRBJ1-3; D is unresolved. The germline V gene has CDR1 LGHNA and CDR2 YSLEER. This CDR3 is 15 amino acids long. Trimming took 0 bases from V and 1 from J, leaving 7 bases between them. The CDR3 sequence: CASSQDLGSGNTIYF. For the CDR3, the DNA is TGCGCCAGCAGCCAAGATTTAGGATCTGGAAACACCATATATTTT.

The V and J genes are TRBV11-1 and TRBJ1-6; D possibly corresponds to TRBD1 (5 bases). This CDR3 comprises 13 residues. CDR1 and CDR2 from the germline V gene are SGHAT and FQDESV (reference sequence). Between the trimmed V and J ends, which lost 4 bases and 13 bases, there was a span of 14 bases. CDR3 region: CASSSGGSRPLHF. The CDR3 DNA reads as TGTGCCAGCAGCTCGGGGGGGAGTCGGCCCCTCCACTTT.

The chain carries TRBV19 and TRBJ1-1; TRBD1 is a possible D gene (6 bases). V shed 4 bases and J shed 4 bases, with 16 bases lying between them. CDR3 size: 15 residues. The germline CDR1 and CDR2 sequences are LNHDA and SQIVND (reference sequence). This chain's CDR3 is CASSTPLDSSTEAFF. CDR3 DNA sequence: TGTGCCAGTAGTACCCCTCTGGACAGCTCCACTGAAGCTTTCTTT.

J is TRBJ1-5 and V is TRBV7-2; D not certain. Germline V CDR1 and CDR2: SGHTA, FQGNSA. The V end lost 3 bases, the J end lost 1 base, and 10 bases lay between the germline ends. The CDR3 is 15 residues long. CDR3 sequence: CASSLVGQSNQPQHF. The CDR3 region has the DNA TGTGCCAGCAGCTTGGTAGGTCAGAGCAATCAGCCCCAGCATTTT.

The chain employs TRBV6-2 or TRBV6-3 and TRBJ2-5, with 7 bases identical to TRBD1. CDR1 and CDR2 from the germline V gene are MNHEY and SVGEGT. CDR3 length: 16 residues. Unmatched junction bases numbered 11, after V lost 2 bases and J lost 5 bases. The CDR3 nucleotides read TGTGCCAGCAGTTACGACCCCTGGACAGGACGGGAGACCCAGTACTTC. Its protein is CASSYDPWTGRETQYF.

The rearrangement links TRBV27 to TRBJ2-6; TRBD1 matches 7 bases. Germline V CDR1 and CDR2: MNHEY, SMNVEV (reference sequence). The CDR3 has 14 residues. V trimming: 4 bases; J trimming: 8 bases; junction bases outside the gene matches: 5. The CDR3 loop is CASSSTGDPNVLTF. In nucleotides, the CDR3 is TGTGCCAGCAGTTCCACAGGGGATCCCAACGTCCTGACTTTC.